The clone carrying this TCR beta chain was observed many times. The target antigen is unknown. The sample belongs to a study of neurological immune-mediated disorders. Study-level findings and limits: When the repertoires were grouped phylogenetically, those of 18 of the 34 multiple sclerosis patients came together in a single cluster of related CDR3 sequences, which points to a possible repertoire-level signature. The absence of shared CDR3 amino acid sequences among expanded clones across subjects suggests private repertoires in all groups.

The cDNA was synthesized by means of template-switch 5'RACE, which was carried out with 10-nucleotide random UMIs. MiXCR, applied by TCRdb to the 5' RACE reads, yields one record per CDR3 protein. The sample lists under 75,000 distinct CDR3 sequences; 2.5% to 4% were seen once. 2 million unsorted PBMCs were stored in RNAlater at -80 °C before RNA extraction. The V end lost 3 bases, the J end lost 0 bases, and 6 bases lay between the germline ends. Germline V gives CDR1 DFQATT, CDR2 SNEGSKA (reference sequence). The CDR3 totals 13 residues. This TCR was recovered from a woman between 50 and 59 years old with multiple sclerosis. Sequenced sample: PBMCs. J is TRBJ2-1 and V is TRBV20-1; D is undetermined. The CDR3, as DNA: TGCAGTGCTAGGAGACCCTCCTACAATGAGCAGTTCTTC. Protein: CSARRPSYNEQFF.